The 25 T cell receptor beta chains given below trace back to one sample, sequenced in a study of cytotoxic CD8 clonotypes in ibrutinib-treated CLL. Produced via immunoSEQ multiplex PCR; TCRdb's table is partial and in-frame only. The sample holds around 200,000 clones; 65% to 80% are singletons and the top ten take 5.5% to 7%. The specimen was PBMCs, collected after 12 months of ibrutinib treatment. These receptors were obtained from a human donor with chronic lymphocytic leukemia.

V is TRBV7-3 and J is TRBJ2-7; D ambiguous. This CDR3 contains 13 residues. Germline V gives CDR1 SGHTA, CDR2 FQGTGA. Trimming cost V 2 bases and J 5 bases, with 10 bases left between them. The CDR3 region has the DNA TGTGCCAGCAGCTTAGGGGTTCTCCACGAGCAGTACTTC. This encodes CASSLGVLHEQYF.

The chain employs TRBV14 and TRBJ2-4, with 11 positions matching TRBD2. Germline V gene sequence: CDR1 SGHDN, CDR2 FVKESK. V lost 5 bases, J lost 2 bases, and 8 bases stayed unmatched. The CDR3 totals 17 residues. The CDR3, as DNA: TGTGCCAGCAGCGAGCTAGCGGGAGGAACTACCAAAAACATTCAGTACTTC. Encoded protein: CASSELAGGTTKNIQYF.

The rearrangement uses TRBV14 and TRBJ1-5; D gene unclear. This CDR3 is 13 amino acids long. Germline CDR1 SGHDN, CDR2 FVKESK. V was trimmed by 2 bases and J by 6 bases, leaving 8 bases between them. The DNA of the CDR3 is TGTGCCAGCAGCCAATGGACGGGTCAGCCCCAGCATTTT. Protein: CASSQWTGQPQHF.

This clone has more than one count but fewer than ten. The gene calls are TRBV27 and TRBJ2-1, with 8 bases lining up with TRBD1. Germline V CDR1 and CDR2: MNHEY, SMNVEV (reference sequence). The V and J ends lost 0 bases and 8 bases, in that order; junction bases with no gene match: 6. The CDR3 length is 15 residues. The DNA of the CDR3 is TGTGCCAGCAGTTTATCCCGGACAGGGTCCGATGAGCAGTTCTTC. It specifies CASSLSRTGSDEQFF.

The chain is built from TRBV5-6 and TRBJ2-7; D unresolved. Per the germline V gene, CDR1 is SGHDT and CDR2 is YYEEEE. The CDR3 covers 12 residues. V was trimmed by 3 bases and J by 7 bases, leaving 11 bases between them. CDR3 in DNA: TGTGCCAGCAGCTCAGAGTCATGGGAGCAGTACTTC. Amino acids: CASSSESWEQYF.

The J gene is TRBJ1-2, the V gene TRBV7-9; D is undetermined. Trimming took 2 bases from V and 8 from J, leaving 9 bases between them. CDR1 and CDR2 from the germline V gene are SEHNR and FQNEAQ (reference sequence). This CDR3 comprises 12 residues. The DNA of the CDR3 is TGTGCCAGCAGCTTACCCGGAGGAGGCTACACCTTC. Amino acid sequence: CASSLPGGGYTF.

The genes are TRBV14 and TRBJ2-7, with 9 nucleotides matching TRBD1. Germline CDR1 SGHDN, CDR2 FVKESK. V lost 3 bases to trimming and J lost 6 bases; unmatched junction nucleotides: 12. The CDR3 length is 16 residues. The DNA for the CDR3 is TGTGCCAGCAGCCAGCAACCGGGACAGGGATCCCGCGAGCAGTACTTC. Its translation is CASSQQPGQGSREQYF.

This clone was counted once. The rearrangement uses TRBV6-6 and TRBJ1-5; TRBD1 might be the D (5 bases). CDR3 size: 15 residues. Germline V gene sequence: CDR1 MNHNY, CDR2 SVGAGI (reference sequence). Trimming shortened V by 4 bases and J by 3 bases, and 13 bases separated the two germline ends. CDR3 coding DNA: TGTGCCAGCAGTTTCCGGGGCCTCGACAATCAGCCCCAGCATTTT. Translation: CASSFRGLDNQPQHF.

The gene calls are TRBV7-3 and TRBJ1-5; no definite D call. The CDR3 runs to 11 residues. The germline V gene has CDR1 SGHTA and CDR2 FQGTGA. Trimming removed 2 bases at V and 6 bases at J, with 2 bases between. CDR3 residues: CASSLGQPQHF. In nucleotides, the CDR3 is TGTGCCAGCAGCTTAGGTCAGCCCCAGCATTTT.

This rearrangement joins TRBV30 to TRBJ1-3; the match to TRBD1 covers 7 bases. The V gene end was trimmed by 3 bases and the J gene end by 1 base; junction bases not matched to a gene: 6. Germline CDR1 reads GTSNPN; CDR2 reads SVGIG (reference sequence). CDR3 length: 15 residues. This CDR3 reads CAWRNRGGSGNTIYF. CDR3 nucleotide sequence: TGTGCCTGGAGGAACAGGGGAGGTTCTGGAAACACCATATATTTT.

This clone was found a few times. The chain is built from TRBV7-9 and TRBJ1-4, with 7 positions matching TRBD1. This CDR3 contains 13 residues. CDR1 is SEHNR, CDR2 FQNEAQ, per germline (reference sequence). With 5 bases clipped from V and 8 bases from J, the junction kept 5 bases outside the gene matches. The CDR3 DNA follows: TGTGCCAGCAGCCCAGACAGGGTGGAAAAACTGTTTTTT. This translates into CASSPDRVEKLFF.

This clone was picked up a small number of times. The rearrangement links TRBV5-1 to TRBJ2-1; D possibly corresponds to TRBD2 (6 bases). Germline V lookup: CDR1 SGHRS, CDR2 YFSETQ. This CDR3 spans 15 amino acids. V lost 4 bases to trimming and J lost 4 bases, with 15 bases between them. CDR3 in DNA: TGCGCCAGCAGCCCGACTAGAGGTGATTACAATGAGCAGTTCTTC. This codes for CASSPTRGDYNEQFF.

This rearrangement joins TRBV29-1 to TRBJ2-3; D gene unclear. Germline V gene sequence: CDR1 SQVTM, CDR2 ANQGSEA. CDR3 length: 13 amino acids. With 1 base removed from V and 3 bases from J, the gap between germline ends came to 8 bases. The CDR3 loop reads CSVEGSRTDTQYF. The CDR3 bases are TGCAGCGTTGAAGGTTCTCGTACAGATACGCAGTATTTT.

V gene TRBV7-9 combines with J gene TRBJ1-1; TRBD1 matches 8 bases. The CDR3 totals 14 residues. Germline trimming cut 4 bases from V and 3 bases from J; bases unmatched to any gene: 4. Germline V gives CDR1 SEHNR, CDR2 FQNEAQ (reference sequence). The CDR3 reads CASSSRGRDTEAFF. The CDR3 nucleotides are TGTGCCAGCAGCTCCAGGGGGCGCGACACTGAAGCTTTCTTT.

The V call is TRBV5-1, the J call TRBJ1-1; D is unclear. The germline V and J ends were trimmed by 1 base and 1 base, with 5 bases remaining between them. The CDR3 is made up of 13 amino acids. Looked up from germline, CDR1 is SGHRS and CDR2 is YFSETQ. DNA of the CDR3: TGCGCCAGCAGCTTGATGTGGAACACTGAAGCTTTCTTT. The encoded protein is CASSLMWNTEAFF.

The gene calls are TRBV14 and TRBJ1-1, with D perhaps matching TRBD1 (5 bases). V lost 3 bases and J lost 1, with 6 bases in between. The CDR3 is 13 amino acids. The germline gives CDR1 SGHDN, CDR2 FVKESK. In DNA, the CDR3 is TGTGCCAGCAGCCATAGGGGGAACACTGAAGCTTTCTTT. Its protein product is CASSHRGNTEAFF. The full variable domain, with the rest looked up from reference TRBV14 and TRBJ1-1, is EAGVTQFPSHSVIEKGQTVTLRCDPISGHDNLYWYRRVMGKEIKFLLHFVKESKQDESGMPNNRFLAERTGGTYSTLKVQPAELEDSGVYFCASSHRGNTEAFFGQGTRLTVV.

V usage is TRBV7-8 and J usage is TRBJ2-7, with D tentatively TRBD2 (5 bases). CDR1 SGHVS and CDR2 FQNEAQ come from the germline V gene. The CDR3 is 17 residues long. Trimming removed 2 bases from V and 6 bases from J, with 23 bases in between. The DNA for the CDR3 is TGTGCCAGCAGCTTAAATTTCTTGGACTCCAACTCCCTCGAGCAGTACTTC. Translation gives CASSLNFLDSNSLEQYF.

V gene TRBV7-2 combines with J gene TRBJ1-5; D remains unclear. Germline V gene lookup returns CDR1 SGHTA and CDR2 FQGNSA. The CDR3 length is 13 residues. Trimming stripped 1 base from V and 6 bases from J, with 7 bases between. CDR3 DNA sequence: TGTGCCAGCAGCTTAGGATCCCTTCAGCCCCAGCATTTT. Residues: CASSLGSLQPQHF.

A single count supports this clone. This chain links TRBV5-1 with TRBJ2-3; 7 nucleotides match TRBD1. This CDR3 contains 16 residues. The germline CDR1 and CDR2 sequences are SGHRS and YFSETQ. V shed 4 bases, J shed 4 bases, and the junction held 12 bases outside the gene matches. The chain's CDR3 is CASSQLPTGTADTQYF. For the CDR3, the DNA is TGCGCCAGCAGCCAGTTACCGACAGGGACCGCAGATACGCAGTATTTT.

This chain joins TRBV7-9 and TRBJ1-2; D is unresolved. CDR3 length: 15 residues. V was cut by 2 bases and J by 2 bases, with 12 bases left in between. Germline CDR1 and CDR2: SEHNR and FQNEAQ (reference sequence). The DNA for the CDR3 is TGTGCCAGCAGCTTACTTGAGGCAGGAAACTATGGCTACACCTTC. Translated: CASSLLEAGNYGYTF.

The chain couples TRBV18 to TRBJ2-7; the D is unclear. Germline loops: CDR1 KGHSH, CDR2 LQKENI. CDR3 length: 13 amino acids. Trimming removed 0 bases from V and 4 bases from J, with 7 bases in between. CDR3 loop: CASSPPFTYEQYF. The CDR3 DNA follows: TGTGCCAGCTCACCACCTTTCACTTACGAGCAGTACTTC.

This clone was found a few times. The chain employs TRBV5-8 and TRBJ2-1, with TRBD2 matching over 8 bases. The CDR3 has 16 amino acids. The germline V gene has CDR1 SGHTS and CDR2 YDEGEE. The trim removed 8 bases at V and 2 bases at J, leaving 12 bases unmatched. For the CDR3, the DNA is TGTGCCAGTCCCAGCGTAGCGGGATCTACCTACAATGAGCAGTTCTTC. Its translation is CASPSVAGSTYNEQFF.

The chain combines TRBV6-6 with TRBJ2-7; possible D gene TRBD1, 6 bases. V gave up 4 bases and J gave up 7 bases, with 17 bases separating them. The CDR3 consists of 14 residues. The germline V gene encodes CDR1 MNHNY and CDR2 SVGAGI (reference sequence). The CDR3 DNA reads TGTGCCAGCAGTTCTCTAGCAGGGGCTGGGGAGCAGTACTTC. Its translation: CASSSLAGAGEQYF.

J is TRBJ1-1 and V is TRBV18; 8 bases align to TRBD1. Germline assignment: CDR1 KGHSH and CDR2 LQKENI. The CDR3 sequence is 14 residues long. The V gene end was trimmed by 3 bases and the J gene end by 3 bases; junction bases not matched to a gene: 3. CDR3 nucleotides: TGTGCCAGCTCACCCCTACAGGGGGACACTGAAGCTTTCTTT. It specifies CASSPLQGDTEAFF.

The chain employs TRBV19 and TRBJ1-1; D is undetermined. This CDR3 region has 16 residues. The ends were cut back, 8 bases at V and 2 bases at J, with 21 bases in the middle. CDR1 is LNHDA, CDR2 SQIVND, per germline (reference sequence). CDR3 sequence reads: CASRPRVFESNTEAFF. CDR3 nucleotides: TGTGCCAGTCGTCCCCGGGTGTTTGAATCTAACACTGAAGCTTTCTTT. The full variable domain, its missing parts supplied by reference TRBV19 and TRBJ1-1, is DGGITQSPKYLFRKEGQNVTLSCEQNLNHDAMYWYRQDPGQGLRLIYYSQIVNDFQKGDIAEGYSVSREKKESFPLTVTSAQKNPTAFYLCASRPRVFESNTEAFFGQGTRLTVV.